The clone carrying this TCR beta chain was counted many times. Assembly of TCR beta libraries relied on iRepertoire HTBI primers together with Arm-PCR of CDR3 regions. TCRdb analysed the multiplex PCR reads with MiXCR anew, one entry per CDR3 protein. The sample contains 450,000 to 650,000 distinct CDR3 sequences, about 16% of which appear only once. The data are from a study of regulatory T cells in long-lasting Graves disease. The overall study: Antithyroid drugs had been taken by newly diagnosed Graves' patients for under 3 months.

Germline V gives CDR1 DFQATT, CDR2 SNEGSKA (reference sequence). CDR3 length equals 14 residues. The ends lost 2 bases at V and 4 bases at J; junction bases unmatched: 7. Time point noted: newly diagnosed GD, antithyroid drugs for less than 3 months. PBMCs provided the RNA from which the TCR library was made. Peripheral blood, approximately 9.6 milliliters of it, was drawn into EDTA tubes. The sample also formed part of further work on T cells in Graves' hyperthyroidism and ophthalmopathy. That work contributes: The model's output predicted ophthalmopathy at a median of 6.5 months prior to onset.

Source: peripheral blood mononuclear cells (PBMCs), taken at new diagnosis, from a patient treated with antithyroid drugs. The chain carries TRBV20-1 and TRBJ1-1, with 7 bases fitting TRBD1. The sequence derives from a woman aged 40 to 65 with Graves disease. The CDR3 nucleotides are TGCAGTGCTAGATCAGGGGGAGGGGGCACTGAAGCTTTCTTT. Its translation: CSARSGGGGTEAFF.